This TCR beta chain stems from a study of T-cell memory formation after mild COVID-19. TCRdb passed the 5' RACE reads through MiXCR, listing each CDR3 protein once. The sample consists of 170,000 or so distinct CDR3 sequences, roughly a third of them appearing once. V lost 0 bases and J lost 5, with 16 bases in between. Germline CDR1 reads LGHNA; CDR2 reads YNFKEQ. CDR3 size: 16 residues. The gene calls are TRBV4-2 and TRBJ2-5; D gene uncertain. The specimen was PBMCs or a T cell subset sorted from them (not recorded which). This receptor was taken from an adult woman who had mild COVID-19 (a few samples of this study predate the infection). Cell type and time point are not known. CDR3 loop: CASSQDTAQWSETQYF. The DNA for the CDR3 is TGTGCCAGCAGCCAAGATACCGCCCAGTGGAGCGAGACCCAGTACTTC.